This note documents a single T cell receptor beta chain sequence. Its specificity is unknown. The study ran its PCR with 60 Vbeta and 13 Jbeta primers. Generated by immunoSEQ multiplex PCR, the TCRdb table keeps only in-frame clones and is missing some. The profile covers 150,000 to 200,000 clones, with roughly 90% appearing a single time and more than 0.2% taken by the ten largest. The sample belongs to a study of cytomegalovirus exposure and HLA in healthy donors. Study findings and constraints: Cytomegalovirus association was listed for under 200 TCR beta chains.

This CDR3 spans 13 amino acids. Germline V gives CDR1 MNHEY, CDR2 SVGAGI. Trimming removed 6 bases at V and 7 bases at J, with 12 bases between. The clonotype comes from a girl in the first two years of life in good health and CMV-seronegative. The chain carries TRBV6-5 and TRBJ2-2; D is undetermined. Sequenced: PBMCs. The CDR3 DNA reads as TGTGCCAGCAGCTATCCCCGTAACGGGGAGCTGTTTTTT. This gives the protein CASSYPRNGELFF.